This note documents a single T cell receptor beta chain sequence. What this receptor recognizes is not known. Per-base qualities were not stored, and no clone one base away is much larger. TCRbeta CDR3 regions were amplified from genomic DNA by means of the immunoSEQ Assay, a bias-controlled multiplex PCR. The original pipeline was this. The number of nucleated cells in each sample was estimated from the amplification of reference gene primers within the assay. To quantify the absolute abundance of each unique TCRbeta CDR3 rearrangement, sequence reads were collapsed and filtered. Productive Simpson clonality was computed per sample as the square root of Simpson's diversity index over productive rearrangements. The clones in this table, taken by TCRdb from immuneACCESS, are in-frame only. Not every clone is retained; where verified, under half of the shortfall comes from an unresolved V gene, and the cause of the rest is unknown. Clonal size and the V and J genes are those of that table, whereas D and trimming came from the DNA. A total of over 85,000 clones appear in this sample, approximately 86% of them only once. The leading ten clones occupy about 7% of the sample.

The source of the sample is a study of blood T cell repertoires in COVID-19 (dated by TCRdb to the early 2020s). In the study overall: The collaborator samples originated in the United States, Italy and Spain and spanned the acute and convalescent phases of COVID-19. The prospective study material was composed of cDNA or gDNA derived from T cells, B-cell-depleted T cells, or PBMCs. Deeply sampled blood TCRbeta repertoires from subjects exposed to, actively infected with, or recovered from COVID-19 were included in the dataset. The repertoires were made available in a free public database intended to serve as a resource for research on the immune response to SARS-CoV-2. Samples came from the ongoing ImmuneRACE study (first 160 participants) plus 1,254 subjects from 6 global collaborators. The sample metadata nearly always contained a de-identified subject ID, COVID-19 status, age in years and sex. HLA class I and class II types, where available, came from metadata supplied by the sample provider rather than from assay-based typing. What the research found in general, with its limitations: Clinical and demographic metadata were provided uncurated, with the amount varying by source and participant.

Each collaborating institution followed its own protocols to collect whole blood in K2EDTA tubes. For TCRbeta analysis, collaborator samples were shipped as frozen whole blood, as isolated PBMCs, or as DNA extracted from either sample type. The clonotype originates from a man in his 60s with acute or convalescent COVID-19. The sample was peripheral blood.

The CDR3 reads CAWKVQGGTGELFF. The nucleotide sequence reads TGTGCCTGGAAAGTCCAGGGGGGCACCGGGGAGCTGTTTTTT. Recombination joined TRBV30 with TRBJ2-2; TRBD1 is possibly the D segment (7 matching bases). From the cysteine up to the phenylalanine, the CDR3 has a length of 14 residues. The read is trimmed to its CDR3 DNA, 42 bases read in frame from base 1. CDR1 GTSNPN and CDR2 SVGIG were looked up in the germline V gene (reference sequence). Deletion took 4 bases off V and 4 bases off J, with a span of 13 bases between the germline ends. The reference TRBV30 and TRBJ2-2 proteins fill in what lies around the CDR3, so the full variable domain reads SQTIHQWPATLVQPVGSPLSLECTVEGTSNPNLYWYRQAAGRGLQLLFYSVGIGQISSEVPQNLSASRPQDRQFILSSKKLLLSDSGFYLCAWKVQGGTGELFFGEGSRLTVL.